The 6 T cell receptor beta chains given below trace back to one sample, sequenced in a study of blood T cell repertoires in COVID-19. TCRdb's copy holds only in-frame clones and misses some; the assay was immunoSEQ multiplex PCR. Among about 110,000 clones, around 86% were seen once, and the ten largest hold about 4%. Sequenced: peripheral blood. The receptors were gathered from a woman aged 70-85 years with acute or convalescent COVID-19.

This rearrangement joins TRBV11-1 to TRBJ2-1; no reliable D call. This CDR3 spans 11 amino acids. Germline V lookup: CDR1 SGHAT, CDR2 FQDESV (reference sequence). V was pared by 8 bases and J by 7 bases, with 9 bases between. The CDR3 spells CASSLRNEQFF. Written as DNA, the CDR3 is TGTGCCAGCTCGTTGAGGAATGAGCAGTTCTTC. Together with reference TRBV11-1 and TRBJ2-1, the CDR3 gives the full variable domain: EAEVAQSPRYKITEKSQAVAFWCDPISGHATLYWYRQILGQGPELLVQFQDESVVDDSQLPKDRFSAERLKGVDSTLKIQPAELGDSAMYLCASSLRNEQFFGPGTRLTVL.

V usage is TRBV5-4 and J usage is TRBJ2-5, with 9 bases lining up with TRBD1. CDR3 size: 15 residues. J lost 3 bases, V lost 0 bases, and 3 bases had no gene match. CDR1 is SGHNT and CDR2 is YYREEE in the germline V gene (reference sequence). CDR3 nucleotide sequence: TGTGCCAGCAGCTTGGAACAGGGGGCTAAAGAGACCCAGTACTTC. It is translated as CASSLEQGAKETQYF.

The V and J genes are TRBV6-6 and TRBJ1-2; 10 bases are shared with TRBD1. The J segment lost 5 bases and the V segment lost 2 bases, leaving 2 bases of the junction unmatched. Germline values: CDR1 MNHNY, CDR2 SVGAGI (reference sequence). This CDR3 comprises 14 residues. The CDR3: CASSYGTGAYGYTF. The CDR3 region has the DNA TGTGCCAGCAGTTACGGGACAGGGGCGTATGGCTACACCTTC.

This chain connects TRBV11-2 to TRBJ2-3; D is undetermined. V lost 4 bases to trimming and J lost 2 bases, with 7 bases between them. Germline V gene lookup returns CDR1 SGHAT and CDR2 FQNNGV. This CDR3 is built from 13 residues. CDR3 sequence reads: CASSSVFTDTQYF. The CDR3 nucleotides read TGTGCCAGCAGCTCAGTATTCACAGATACGCAGTATTTT. The whole variable domain, remainder taken from reference TRBV11-2 and TRBJ2-3, is EAGVAQSPRYKIIEKRQSVAFWCNPISGHATLYWYQQILGQGPKLLIQFQNNGVVDDSQLPKDRFSAERLKGVDSTLKIQPAKLEDSAVYLCASSSVFTDTQYFGPGTRLTVL.

The rearrangement uses TRBV19 and TRBJ1-5, with 8 bases matching TRBD1. CDR3 length: 16 residues. The germline gives CDR1 LNHDA, CDR2 SQIVND (reference sequence). Trimming removed 1 base from V and 2 bases from J; junction bases left unmatched: 4. CDR3 in DNA: TGTGCCAGTAGTATAGTACCGGGACAGGGCAATCAGCCCCAGCATTTT. This gives the protein CASSIVPGQGNQPQHF.

This rearrangement joins TRBV5-8 to TRBJ1-1; D remains ambiguous. V lost 4 bases and J lost 2, with 15 bases in between. The germline gives CDR1 SGHTS, CDR2 YDEGEE. The CDR3 sequence is 15 residues long. Here the CDR3 DNA reads TGTGCCAGCAGCCACTGGACTGCTATTAACACTGAAGCTTTCTTT. Translating gives CASSHWTAINTEAFF.